This T cell receptor (beta chain) came from a study of a mutant IDH1 vaccine in newly diagnosed glioma. Germline V gene data show CDR1 as MNHEY and CDR2 as SVGAGI. This CDR3 comprises 12 residues. V was pared by 5 bases and J by 5 bases, with 2 bases of the junction left unmatched. As to time point: baseline, week 1 (first vaccination visit). Treatment denoted: pre-vaccination baseline after standard-of-care therapy. The donors' diagnosis was new WHO grade 3 or 4 astrocytoma that was IDH1-mutant and ATRX-lost. The assay was immunoSEQ multiplex PCR, and TCRdb's table has in-frame clones only and misses some. The table has about 38,000 clones, just under 80% seen once.

The chain has TRBV6-5 and TRBJ1-1; TRBD1 aligns across 7 bases. The clonotype originates from a man aged 40-50 years with glioma. Some clones in this sample may be carry-over from other donors' samples. Here the sequenced sample was PBMCs, taken from a glioma patient treated with radiotherapy, temozolomide or both. The CDR3 sequence: CASSDRDTEAFF. CDR3 sequence (DNA): TGTGCCAGCAGTGACAGGGATACTGAAGCTTTCTTT.